This TCR beta chain was sequenced for a study of T cells expressing NK-cell markers. Study background: Serological testing identified seven of the eight sequenced donors as HCMV-seropositive and one as seronegative.

TCRdb re-analyzed the 5' RACE reads; it lists each CDR3 protein once, without DNA. This sample contains a few hundred thousand distinct CDR3 sequences. CDR3 size: 15 residues. Per germline, CDR1 KGHSH and CDR2 LQKENI. This chain joins TRBV18 and TRBJ1-4; TCRdb reports TRBD1, a call that lacks DNA to check it against. Sequencing was performed on blood T cells: a sorted CD56 or NKG2C T cell subset, CD4+ or CD8+ T cells, or bulk PBMC T cells (not recorded which). The TCR originated in a man between 18 and 29 years old in good health. CDR3 amino acids: CASSPSGTGSFELFF.